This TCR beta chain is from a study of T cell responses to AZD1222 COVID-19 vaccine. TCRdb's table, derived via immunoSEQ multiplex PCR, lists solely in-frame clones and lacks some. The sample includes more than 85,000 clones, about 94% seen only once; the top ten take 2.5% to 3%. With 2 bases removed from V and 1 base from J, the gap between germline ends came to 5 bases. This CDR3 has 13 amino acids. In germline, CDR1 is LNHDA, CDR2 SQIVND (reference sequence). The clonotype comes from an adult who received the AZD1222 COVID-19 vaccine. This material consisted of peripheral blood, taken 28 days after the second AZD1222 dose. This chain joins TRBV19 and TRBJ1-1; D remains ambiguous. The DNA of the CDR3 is TGTGCCAGTAGTATAAACGGGAACACTGAAGCTTTCTTT. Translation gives CASSINGNTEAFF.